This T cell receptor (beta chain) was recovered during a study of blood T cell repertoires in COVID-19. Whole-study context: Acute and convalescent COVID-19 samples came from the United States, Italy and Spain. T cells, B-cell-depleted T cells, or PBMCs provided the cDNA or gDNA that served as material.

J was trimmed by 0 bases and V by 0 bases; bases with no gene match: 2. The CDR3 is made up of 16 amino acids. CDR1 and CDR2 (germline): SGDLS, YYNGEE. Original analysis: How many nucleated cells were present was estimated from reference gene primer amplification. TCRdb keeps only in-frame clones here, not all; method: immunoSEQ multiplex PCR. Clone size and the V and J calls come from that table; the DNA yielded D and trimming. The sample consists of roughly 140,000 clones, 84% of them appearing once. The receptor was isolated from a woman between 45 and 65 years old with acute or convalescent COVID-19. This rearrangement joins TRBV9 to TRBJ2-7; 11 nucleotides align to TRBD2. What was sequenced was peripheral blood. Written as DNA, the CDR3 is TGTGCCAGCAGCGTAGGGGGACTAGCGGCCTCCTACGAGCAGTACTTC. Its protein product is CASSVGGLAASYEQYF.